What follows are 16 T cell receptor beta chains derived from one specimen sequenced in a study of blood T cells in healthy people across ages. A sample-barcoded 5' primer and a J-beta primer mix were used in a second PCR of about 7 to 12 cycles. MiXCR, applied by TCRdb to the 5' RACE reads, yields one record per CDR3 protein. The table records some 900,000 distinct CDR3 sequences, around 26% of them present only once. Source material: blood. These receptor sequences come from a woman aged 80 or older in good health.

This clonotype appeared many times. The CDR3, as DNA: TGTGCCACCTCGACAGACCCTAAAAACATTCAGTACTTC. It specifies CATSTDPKNIQYF. The chain couples TRBV15 to TRBJ2-4; tentative D call: TRBD1 (5 bases). The CDR3 loop spans 13 amino acids. V shed 8 bases and J shed 4 bases, with 12 bases lying between them. Germline V gives CDR1 LNHNV, CDR2 YYDKDF (reference sequence).

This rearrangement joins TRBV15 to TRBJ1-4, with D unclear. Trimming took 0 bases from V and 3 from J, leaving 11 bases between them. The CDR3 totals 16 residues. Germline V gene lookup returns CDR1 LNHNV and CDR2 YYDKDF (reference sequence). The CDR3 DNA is TGTGCCACCAGCAGAGAGGGGAGTACAGCTAATGAAAAACTGTTTTTT. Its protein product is CATSREGSTANEKLFF. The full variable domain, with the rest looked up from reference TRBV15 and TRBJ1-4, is DAMVIQNPRYQVTQFGKPVTLSCSQTLNHNVMYWYQQKSSQAPKLLFHYYDKDFNNEADTPDNFQSRRPNTSFCFLDIRSPGLGDTAMYLCATSREGSTANEKLFFGSGTQLSVL.

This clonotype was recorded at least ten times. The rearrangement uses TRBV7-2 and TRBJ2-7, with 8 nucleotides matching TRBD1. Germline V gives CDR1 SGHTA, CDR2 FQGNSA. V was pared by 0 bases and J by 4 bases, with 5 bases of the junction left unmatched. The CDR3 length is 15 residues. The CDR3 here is CASSLARTGWYEQYF. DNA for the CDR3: TGTGCCAGCAGCTTAGCCAGGACAGGGTGGTACGAGCAGTACTTC.

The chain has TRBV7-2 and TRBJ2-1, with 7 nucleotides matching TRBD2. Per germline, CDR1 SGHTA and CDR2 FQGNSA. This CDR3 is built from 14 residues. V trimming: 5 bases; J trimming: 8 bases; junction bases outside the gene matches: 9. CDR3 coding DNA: TGTGCCAGCAGCCCCCGTCTAGCGGCCTATGAGCAGTTCTTC. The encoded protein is CASSPRLAAYEQFF.

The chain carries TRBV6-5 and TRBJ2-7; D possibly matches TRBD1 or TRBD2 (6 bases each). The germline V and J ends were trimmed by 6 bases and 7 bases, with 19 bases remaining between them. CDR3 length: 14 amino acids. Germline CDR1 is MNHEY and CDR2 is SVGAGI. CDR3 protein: CASSSPNGGHEQYF. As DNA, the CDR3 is TGTGCCAGCAGCAGCCCCAACGGGGGCCATGAGCAGTACTTC.

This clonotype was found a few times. CDR3 in amino acids: CASKTGGDTGELFF. As DNA, the CDR3 is TGTGCCAGCAAAACCGGGGGGGACACCGGGGAGCTGTTTTTT. V gene TRBV6-5 combines with J gene TRBJ2-2, with 8 bases identical to TRBD2. CDR1 and CDR2 from the germline V gene are MNHEY and SVGAGI. V gave up 7 bases and J gave up 3 bases; unmatched junction bases: 4. There are 14 residues in the CDR3.

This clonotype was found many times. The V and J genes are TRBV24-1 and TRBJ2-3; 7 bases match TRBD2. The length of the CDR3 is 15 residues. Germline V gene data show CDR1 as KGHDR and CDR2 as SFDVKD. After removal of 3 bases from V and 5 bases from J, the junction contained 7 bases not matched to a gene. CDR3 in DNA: TGTGCCACCAGTGATCAGAGGTCTAGCGGAGATACGCAGTATTTT. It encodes CATSDQRSSGDTQYF.

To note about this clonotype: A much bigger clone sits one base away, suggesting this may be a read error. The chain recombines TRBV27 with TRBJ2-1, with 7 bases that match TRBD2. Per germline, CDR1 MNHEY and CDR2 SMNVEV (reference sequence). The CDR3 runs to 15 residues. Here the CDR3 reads CASGFKWGGYNEQFF. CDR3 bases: TGTGCCAGCGGTTTTAAGTGGGGGGGTTACAATGAGCAGTTCTTC.

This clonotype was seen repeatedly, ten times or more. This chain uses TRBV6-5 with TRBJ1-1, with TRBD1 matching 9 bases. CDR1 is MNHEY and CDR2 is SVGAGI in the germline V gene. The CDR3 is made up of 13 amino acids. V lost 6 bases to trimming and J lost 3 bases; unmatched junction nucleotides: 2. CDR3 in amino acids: CASSRDRDTEAFF. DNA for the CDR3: TGTGCCAGCAGCAGGGACAGGGACACTGAAGCTTTCTTT.

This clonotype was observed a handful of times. The CDR3 DNA reads TGTGCCAGCAGCTTACACACGCGGGCCCCCCGGGCTGGAAACACCATATATTTT. It is translated as CASSLHTRAPRAGNTIYF. This chain links TRBV7-9 with TRBJ1-3; D gene uncertain. The CDR3 has 18 amino acids. Trimming took off 2 bases at V and 2 bases at J, with 19 bases between the two ends. The germline V gene has CDR1 SEHNR and CDR2 FQNEAQ (reference sequence).

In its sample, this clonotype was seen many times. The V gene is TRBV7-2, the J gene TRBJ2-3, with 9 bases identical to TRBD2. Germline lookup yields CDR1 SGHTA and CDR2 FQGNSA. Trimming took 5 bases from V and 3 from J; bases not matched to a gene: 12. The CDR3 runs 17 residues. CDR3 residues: CASSLRGRGGGTDTQYF. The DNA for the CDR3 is TGTGCCAGCAGCCTCCGAGGGCGGGGGGGTGGAACAGATACGCAGTATTTT.

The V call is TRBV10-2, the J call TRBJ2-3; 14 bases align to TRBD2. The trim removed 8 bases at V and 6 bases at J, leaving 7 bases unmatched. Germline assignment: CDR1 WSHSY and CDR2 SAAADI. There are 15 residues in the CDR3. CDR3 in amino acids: CASAGTSGGGDTQYF. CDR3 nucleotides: TGCGCCAGCGCCGGGACTAGCGGGGGTGGGGATACGCAGTATTTT.

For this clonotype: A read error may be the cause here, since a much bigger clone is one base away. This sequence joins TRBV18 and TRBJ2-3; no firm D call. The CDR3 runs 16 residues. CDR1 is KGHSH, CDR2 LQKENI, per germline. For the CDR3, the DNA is TGTGCCAGCTCACCACGGCAGCGCCGAGCCTCAGATATGCAGTATTTT. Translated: CASSPRQRRASDMQYF.

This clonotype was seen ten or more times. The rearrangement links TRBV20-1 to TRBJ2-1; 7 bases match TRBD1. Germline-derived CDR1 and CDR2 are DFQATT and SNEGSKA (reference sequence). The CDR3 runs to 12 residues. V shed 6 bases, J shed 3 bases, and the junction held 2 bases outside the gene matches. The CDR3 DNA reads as TGCAGTGCAACAGGGGTCTACAATGAGCAGTTCTTC. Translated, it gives CSATGVYNEQFF.

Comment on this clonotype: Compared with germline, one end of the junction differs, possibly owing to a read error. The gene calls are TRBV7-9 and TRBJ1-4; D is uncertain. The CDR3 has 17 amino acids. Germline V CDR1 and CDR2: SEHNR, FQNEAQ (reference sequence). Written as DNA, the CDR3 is TGTGCCAGCAGCTTTAGTTTGTCAGACACCAAGCGTGAAGAACTGTTTTTT. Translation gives CASSFSLSDTKREELFF.

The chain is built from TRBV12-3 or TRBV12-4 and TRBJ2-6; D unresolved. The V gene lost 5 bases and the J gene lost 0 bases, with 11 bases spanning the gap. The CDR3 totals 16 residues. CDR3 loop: CASSPTRYSGANVLTF. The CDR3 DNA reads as TGTGCCAGCAGTCCGACCCGTTACTCTGGGGCCAACGTCCTGACTTTC.